This T cell receptor (beta chain) is from a study of spatial heterogeneity in lung cancer. Notes on the study in general: Intratumoral expanded alpha and beta TCR counts were found to track tumor mutation counts.

Sample time point: sample taken at primary tumor resection. TCRdb reprocessed the 5' RACE reads via MiXCR and lists one record per CDR3 protein. This table holds 17,000 or so distinct CDR3 sequences, 6% to 6.5% found once. In the case of this clonotype: Its antigen is still unknown. This beta chain was picked up by a library intended for alpha chains and is off target, so its count carries little meaning.

The TCR was taken from a male donor with early-stage non-small cell lung cancer. The material was lung tumor tissue, obtained at surgery.

The CDR3 reads CASSFSGGRADTQYF. DNA for the CDR3: TGTGCCAGCAGTTTTAGCGGGGGTAGGGCAGATACGCAGTATTTT. The chain links TRBV12-3 or TRBV12-4 to TRBJ2-3; TRBD2 aligns across 9 bases. CDR3 length: 15 residues. The V gene end was trimmed by 3 bases and the J gene end by 4 bases; junction bases not matched to a gene: 5.